This entry is about one T cell receptor beta chain. Its antigen remains unknown. This sample is drawn from a study of shared clonotypes between healthy human individuals. Study findings and constraints: Non-shared clonotypes were found to have lower generation probabilities than the clonotypes that were shared by all four of the sorted-subset donors. The expectation was that sequencing depth would affect clonotype sharing among donors.

The V gene end was trimmed by 6 bases and the J gene end by 4 bases; junction bases not matched to a gene: 9. CDR1 MNHEY and CDR2 SVGAGI come from the germline V gene. The CDR3 loop spans 15 amino acids. Terminally differentiated effector memory CD45RA+ cells were excluded by CCR7 positive selection of CD45RO-negative cells. Execution of the assay was at deep level. In replicate PCRs of sorted subsets, approximately 210 ng DNA, tens of thousands of T cell genomes, was used. TCRdb's table, derived via immunoSEQ multiplex PCR, lists solely in-frame clones and lacks some. The repertoire holds nearly 600,000 clones, with about 95% as singletons.

This clonotype originated in a woman in her twenties or thirties in good health. The sequencing input was naive CD8+ T cells sorted from blood. V is TRBV6-5 and J is TRBJ2-1; TRBD2 matches 7 bases. The chain's CDR3 is CASSPLAGLYNEQFF. Here the CDR3 DNA reads TGTGCCAGCAGCCCCTTAGCGGGCTTGTACAATGAGCAGTTCTTC.